The 18 T cell receptor beta chains given below trace back to one sample, sequenced in a study of cytomegalovirus exposure and HLA in healthy donors. Profiled with immunoSEQ multiplex PCR; TCRdb holds only in-frame clones, not every one. Here the sample spans about 130,000 clones, 90% being singletons. What was sequenced was PBMCs. The receptor source for this set is a woman aged 30 to 39 in good health and CMV-seropositive.

The chain has TRBV19 and TRBJ2-1, with 12 bases aligning to TRBD2. This CDR3 is built from 14 residues. After removal of 6 bases from V and 10 bases from J, the junction contained 7 bases not matched to a gene. Per germline, CDR1 LNHDA and CDR2 SQIVND (reference sequence). This CDR3 is CASRATSGRREQFF. The DNA for the CDR3 is TGTGCCAGTAGGGCAACTAGCGGGAGGCGGGAGCAGTTCTTC.

The chain uses TRBV7-6 and TRBJ2-2; D call uncertain. CDR1 SGHVS and CDR2 FNYEAQ come from the germline V gene. The CDR3 sequence is 12 residues long. Trimming removed 5 bases at V and 6 bases at J, with 7 bases between. The CDR3 region has the DNA TGTGCCAGCAGCCCGGGTGCCGGGGAGCTGTTTTTT. Translating it yields CASSPGAGELFF.

This rearrangement joins TRBV5-1 to TRBJ2-5, with TRBD1 identical over 8 bases. Germline V gene lookup returns CDR1 SGHRS and CDR2 YFSETQ. V was clipped by 4 bases and J by 1 base; unmatched bases: 3. This CDR3 comprises 14 residues. CDR3 in amino acids: CASSRGTGQETQYF. In nucleotides, the CDR3 is TGCGCCAGCAGCAGAGGGACAGGCCAAGAGACCCAGTACTTC.

The V call is TRBV28, the J call TRBJ2-7; 7 nucleotides align to TRBD2. Germline V CDR1 and CDR2: MDHEN, SYDVKM. The CDR3 covers 15 residues. V was clipped by 2 bases and J by 6 bases; unmatched bases: 10. In DNA form, the CDR3 reads TGTGCCAGCAGTTTAACGGGAGGCCTGACCCGCGAGCAGTACTTC. Translating gives CASSLTGGLTREQYF.

The V gene is TRBV15, the J gene TRBJ2-7, with 7 bases matching TRBD1. The V gene end was trimmed by 3 bases and the J gene end by 5 bases; junction bases not matched to a gene: 4. This CDR3 comprises 13 residues. Germline CDR1 is LNHNV and CDR2 is YYDKDF (reference sequence). The DNA of the CDR3 is TGTGCCACCAGCAGGGGTACAGGGGACGAGCAGTACTTC. This encodes CATSRGTGDEQYF.

As for this clone: At one end, the junction sequence differs from germline, possibly due to a read error. The rearrangement links TRBV5-1 to TRBJ1-6; 10 bases map to TRBD1. The V gene's germline CDR1 is SGHRS and CDR2 YFSETQ. The CDR3 is made up of 14 amino acids. The CDR3 region is CASRLGQGNSPLHF. In nucleotides, the CDR3 is TGCGCCAGCAGATTGGGACAGGGGAATTCACCCCTCCACTTT.

This chain joins TRBV2 and TRBJ1-1; 7 nucleotides agree with TRBD1. Trimming removed 6 bases from V and 2 bases from J; junction bases left unmatched: 6. The germline gives CDR1 SNHLY, CDR2 FYNNEI. The CDR3 runs to 14 residues. The CDR3 sequence is CASRGTAGNTEAFF. The CDR3 region has the DNA TGTGCCAGCAGGGGGACAGCGGGTAACACTGAAGCTTTCTTT.

CDR3 loop: CASSLGPGSNNEQFF. CDR3 DNA: TGTGCCAGCAGCTTAGGGCCCGGGAGTAACAATGAGCAGTTCTTC. The chain is built from TRBV7-8 and TRBJ2-1; D may be TRBD2 (6 bases). This CDR3 spans 15 amino acids. Trimming took off 1 base at V and 5 bases at J, with 12 bases between the two ends. The germline V gene encodes CDR1 SGHVS and CDR2 FQNEAQ.

The gene calls are TRBV2 and TRBJ1-4; 8 bases agree with TRBD1. In germline, CDR1 is SNHLY, CDR2 FYNNEI. The CDR3 spans 14 residues. With V trimmed by 1 base and J by 7 bases, 2 bases remained unmatched. CDR3 coding DNA: TGTGCCAGCAGTGAAGGGACAGGGTTTGAAAAACTGTTTTTT. Residues: CASSEGTGFEKLFF.

The rearrangement uses TRBV2 and TRBJ2-5; no reliable D call. The CDR3 contains 14 residues. Germline lookup yields CDR1 SNHLY and CDR2 FYNNEI. Trimming removed 6 bases at V and 0 bases at J, with 11 bases between. The CDR3 loop reads CASRAGSHQETQYF. The CDR3 DNA reads TGTGCCAGCAGGGCAGGATCGCACCAAGAGACCCAGTACTTC.

The chain combines TRBV5-6 with TRBJ2-7; tentatively, D is TRBD1 (5 bases). Trimming removed 4 bases at V and 3 bases at J, with 11 bases between. The CDR3 is 13 residues long. Germline values: CDR1 SGHDT, CDR2 YYEEEE. The CDR3 is CASSTGHLYEQYF. The CDR3 bases are TGTGCCAGCAGCACAGGACATCTCTACGAGCAGTACTTC.

This sequence joins TRBV4-2 and TRBJ2-2; no firm D call. Germline V gene data show CDR1 as LGHNA and CDR2 as YNFKEQ. The V end was cut by 1 base, the J end by 7 bases, with 7 bases between. This CDR3 is 13 amino acids long. CDR3 protein: CASSQGSGGELFF. The CDR3 nucleotides read TGTGCCAGCAGCCAAGGGTCAGGCGGGGAGCTGTTTTTT.

The table lists this clone with a few counts. The rearrangement joins TRBV9 to TRBJ2-7, with 10 bases aligning to TRBD2. Losses at the gene ends were 3 bases for V and 3 bases for J; bases not matched to a gene: 3. The CDR3 sequence is 14 residues long. Germline V lookup: CDR1 SGDLS, CDR2 YYNGEE. CDR3 nucleotides: TGTGCCAGCAGCGCGGGACTAGCGAACTACGAGCAGTACTTC. Its protein is CASSAGLANYEQYF.

The V gene is TRBV25-1, the J gene TRBJ2-7; D possibly corresponds to TRBD1 (6 bases). The V end was cut by 6 bases, the J end by 6 bases, with 15 bases between. The germline CDR1 and CDR2 sequences are MGHDK and SYGVNS. The CDR3 covers 13 residues. CDR3 residues: CASSRQARGEQYF. CDR3 DNA: TGTGCCAGCAGCCGACAGGCCAGGGGCGAGCAGTACTTC.

The rearrangement links TRBV5-1 to TRBJ2-1; 10 positions match TRBD1. Trimming took 4 bases from V and 6 from J; bases not matched to a gene: 4. Germline assignment: CDR1 SGHRS and CDR2 YFSETQ. The CDR3 runs 14 residues. The CDR3 spells CASSPGQGINEQFF. CDR3 nucleotides: TGCGCCAGCAGCCCGGGACAGGGGATCAATGAGCAGTTCTTC.

The rearrangement joins TRBV19 to TRBJ1-2; TRBD1 matches 8 bases. From germline, CDR1 is LNHDA and CDR2 SQIVND (reference sequence). The CDR3 contains 14 residues. V lost 4 bases to trimming and J lost 6 bases; unmatched junction nucleotides: 7. The CDR3 spells CASSRTGIEHGYTF. The CDR3 region has the DNA TGTGCCAGTAGTAGGACAGGGATAGAGCATGGCTACACCTTC.

The gene calls are TRBV2 and TRBJ2-5; D possibly corresponds to TRBD2 (6 bases). V was cut by 6 bases and J by 4 bases, with 9 bases left in between. This CDR3 has 12 residues. Germline CDR1 and CDR2: SNHLY and FYNNEI. The CDR3 sequence is CASRYSGETQYF. The CDR3 coding sequence is TGTGCCAGCAGATATAGCGGAGAGACCCAGTACTTC.

The J gene is TRBJ2-2, the V gene TRBV11-2; tentatively, D is TRBD1 (6 bases). CDR1 and CDR2 from the germline V gene are SGHAT and FQNNGV. The germline V and J ends were trimmed by 3 bases and 2 bases, with 10 bases remaining between them. The CDR3 is 15 amino acids. This chain's CDR3 is CASSFLGGNTGELFF. CDR3 DNA: TGTGCCAGCAGCTTTCTAGGGGGTAACACCGGGGAGCTGTTTTTT.